Below are 21 T cell receptor beta chains sequenced from a single sample in a study of T cells in localized non-small cell lung cancer. Libraries were prepared by immunoSEQ multiplex PCR; TCRdb keeps only in-frame clonotypes and omits some of them. The sample includes fewer than 90,000 clones, roughly four fifths of them seen just once. Sequenced material: peripheral blood, taken before any cancer treatment. Receptors were obtained from a man between 40 and 70 years old with stage I lung adenocarcinoma.

This chain joins TRBV21-1 and TRBJ1-5. TRBV21-1 is a pseudogene locus. The CDR3 has 16 residues. This CDR3 is CASSKGALRWEQPQHF. CDR3 DNA sequence: TGTGCCAGCAGCAAAGGGGCCCTGCGTTGGGAGCAGCCCCAGCATTTT.

The chain recombines TRBV30 with TRBJ1-2, with D maybe TRBD1 (5 bases). The CDR3 is made up of 13 amino acids. Trimming removed 5 bases from V and 4 bases from J, with 14 bases in between. Germline lookup yields CDR1 GTSNPN and CDR2 SVGIG (reference sequence). The CDR3, as DNA: TGTGCCTGGGACTTCCCAGGGATCTATGGCTACACCTTC. Protein: CAWDFPGIYGYTF. The full variable domain, its missing parts supplied by reference TRBV30 and TRBJ1-2, is SQTIHQWPATLVQPVGSPLSLECTVEGTSNPNLYWYRQAAGRGLQLLFYSVGIGQISSEVPQNLSASRPQDRQFILSSKKLLLSDSGFYLCAWDFPGIYGYTFGSGTRLTVV.

The chain recombines TRBV11-2 with TRBJ1-1; 10 nucleotides align to TRBD1. CDR1 and CDR2 from the germline V gene are SGHAT and FQNNGV. V was pared by 5 bases and J by 6 bases, with 3 bases of the junction left unmatched. The CDR3 contains 13 residues. The CDR3 nucleotides read TGTGCCAGCAGCCTGGGGACAGGGGCTGAAGCTTTCTTT. This codes for CASSLGTGAEAFF.

This clone came up a few times. This chain links TRBV29-1 with TRBJ1-4, with D perhaps TRBD1 (5 bases). Germline lookup yields CDR1 SQVTM and CDR2 ANQGSEA. V was clipped by 6 bases and J by 4 bases, with 9 bases between them. The CDR3 totals 12 residues. CDR3: CSVWGLNEKLFF. In DNA form, the CDR3 reads TGCAGCGTATGGGGCCTTAATGAAAAACTGTTTTTT.

V gene TRBV7-9 combines with J gene TRBJ2-7; no definite D call. V lost 2 bases and J lost 2, with 10 bases in between. The germline V gene encodes CDR1 SEHNR and CDR2 FQNEAQ (reference sequence). CDR3 length equals 14 residues. The CDR3 loop reads CASSLPLTPYEQYF. In DNA form, the CDR3 reads TGTGCCAGCAGCTTACCCCTGACCCCCTACGAGCAGTACTTC. Based on the CDR3 plus reference TRBV7-9 and TRBJ2-7, the full variable domain is DTGVSQNPRHKITKRGQNVTFRCDPISEHNRLYWYRQTLGQGPEFLTYFQNEAQLEKSRLLSDRFSAERPKGSFSTLEIQRTEQGDSAMYLCASSLPLTPYEQYFGPGTRLTVT.

The chain carries TRBV7-9 and TRBJ2-7, with 7 bases lining up with TRBD2. With V trimmed by 5 bases and J by 1 base, 14 bases remained unmatched. The CDR3 is made up of 17 amino acids. Germline values: CDR1 SEHNR, CDR2 FQNEAQ (reference sequence). The CDR3 coding sequence is TGTGCCAGCAGCCTCGCCCAAGGTGGCGGGAGATCCTACGAGCAGTACTTC. Translating it yields CASSLAQGGGRSYEQYF.

The chain carries TRBV7-2 and TRBJ2-7; D unclear. CDR1 and CDR2 (germline): SGHTA, FQGNSA. Trimming left V 0 bases short and J 0 bases short, with 9 bases between. The CDR3 runs to 15 residues. The CDR3: CASSLAPEYSYEQYF. The CDR3 region has the DNA TGTGCCAGCAGCTTAGCCCCGGAATACTCCTACGAGCAGTACTTC.

This clone turned up a few times. The J gene is TRBJ1-2, the V gene TRBV6-1; no reliable D call. CDR1 MNHNS and CDR2 SASEGT come from the germline V gene. Trimming pared 3 bases from V and 4 bases from J, leaving 6 bases between. This CDR3 region has 12 residues. The CDR3 DNA follows: TGTGCCAGCAGTGAGGGAACCTATGGCTACACCTTC. Translated: CASSEGTYGYTF.

The chain links TRBV6-5 to TRBJ2-1; D uncertain. The CDR3 sequence is 12 residues long. Trimming took off 5 bases at V and 7 bases at J, with 9 bases between the two ends. Germline V gives CDR1 MNHEY, CDR2 SVGAGI. The CDR3 region is CASSADQNEQFF. The CDR3 nucleotides are TGTGCCAGCAGTGCGGACCAGAATGAGCAGTTCTTC.

The chain uses TRBV2 and TRBJ1-3; D is perhaps TRBD1 (6 bases). V was pared by 6 bases and J by 3 bases, with 18 bases between. CDR3 length: 16 amino acids. Germline V gives CDR1 SNHLY, CDR2 FYNNEI. CDR3 nucleotide sequence: TGTGCCAGCAGAAAGAAAAGGACAGCAGATGGAAACACCATATATTTT. Translating gives CASRKKRTADGNTIYF.

The gene calls are TRBV5-1 and TRBJ2-2; tentatively, D is TRBD2 (5 bases). CDR3 size: 16 residues. V lost 1 base to trimming and J lost 6 bases, with 16 bases between them. CDR1 is SGHRS and CDR2 is YFSETQ in the germline V gene. The DNA of the CDR3 is TGCGCCAGCAGCTTGTTAGGCAATCGGGGTGCCGGGGAGCTGTTTTTT. Translating it yields CASSLLGNRGAGELFF.

This rearrangement joins TRBV7-9 to TRBJ2-1; D gene uncertain. This CDR3 spans 15 amino acids. Deletions cut 6 bases from V and 0 bases from J, with 12 bases between. CDR1 and CDR2 (germline): SEHNR, FQNEAQ (reference sequence). The CDR3 DNA reads as TGTGCCAGCAGAGCATCGGTGAGCTCCTACAATGAGCAGTTCTTC. Translated: CASRASVSSYNEQFF.

The V gene is TRBV5-5, the J gene TRBJ2-3, with 14 bases that match TRBD2. J lost 4 bases, V lost 4 bases, and 5 bases had no gene match. The CDR3 contains 16 residues. Germline V gene sequence: CDR1 SGHKS, CDR2 YYEKEE (reference sequence). In nucleotides, the CDR3 is TGTGCCAGCAGCCCGGGGACTAGCGGGAGCCCAGATACGCAGTATTTT. It specifies CASSPGTSGSPDTQYF.

V usage is TRBV29-1 and J usage is TRBJ2-1, with D tentatively TRBD1 or TRBD2 (5 bases each). Germline V gene data show CDR1 as SQVTM and CDR2 as ANQGSEA. V lost 3 bases, J lost 15 bases, and 27 bases lay in between. The CDR3 spans 15 residues. In nucleotides, the CDR3 is TGCAGCGTTGAGGACTCCGGGACCGAGCCCTCGAGGGGGTTCTTC. Translation gives CSVEDSGTEPSRGFF.

The V call is TRBV2, the J call TRBJ1-6, with 8 positions matching TRBD1. This CDR3 spans 15 amino acids. V shed 5 bases and J 6 bases; nucleotides not matched to a gene: 6. Germline lookup yields CDR1 SNHLY and CDR2 FYNNEI. CDR3 sequence reads: CASSPRTGTNSPLHF. In DNA form, the CDR3 reads TGTGCCAGCAGTCCCAGGACAGGGACTAATTCACCCCTCCACTTT. The entire variable domain, with the rest obtained from reference TRBV2 and TRBJ1-6, is as follows: EPEVTQTPSHQVTQMGQEVILRCVPISNHLYFYWYRQILGQKVEFLVSFYNNEISEKSEIFDDQFSVERPDGSNFTLKIRSTKLEDSAMYFCASSPRTGTNSPLHFGNGTRLTVT.

The V gene is TRBV5-1, the J gene TRBJ2-5; 9 bases fit TRBD1. The CDR3 contains 13 residues. Looked up from germline, CDR1 is SGHRS and CDR2 is YFSETQ. With V trimmed by 3 bases and J by 5 bases, 2 bases remained unmatched. The CDR3 region is CASSWTGDETQYF. CDR3 DNA sequence: TGCGCCAGCAGCTGGACAGGGGACGAGACCCAGTACTTC.

The chain has TRBV2 and TRBJ2-1, with TRBD1 matching 8 bases. Losses at the gene ends were 9 bases for V and 4 bases for J; bases not matched to a gene: 8. The CDR3 has 14 residues. Per the germline V gene, CDR1 is SNHLY and CDR2 is FYNNEI. Here the CDR3 DNA reads TGTGCCAGGGAGACAGGGGCACTGTACAATGAGCAGTTCTTC. Encoded protein: CARETGALYNEQFF.

The gene calls are TRBV10-3 and TRBJ2-5, with D possibly TRBD1 on 5 matching bases. This CDR3 contains 13 residues. In germline, CDR1 is ENHRY, CDR2 SYGVKD. Trimming pared 2 bases from V and 9 bases from J, leaving 13 bases between. The CDR3 protein is CAISEDSQGAQYF. Written as DNA, the CDR3 is TGTGCCATCAGTGAGGACTCCCAAGGGGCCCAGTACTTC.

This chain joins TRBV6-1 and TRBJ2-1, with TRBD2 matching over 16 bases. From germline, CDR1 is MNHNS and CDR2 SASEGT. The CDR3 runs 15 residues. V lost 6 bases and J lost 8; bases outside the gene matches: 4. The CDR3: CASRGGTSGRDEQFF. The CDR3 region has the DNA TGTGCCAGCAGAGGCGGGACTAGCGGGAGGGATGAGCAGTTCTTC.

This clone was counted a single time. A junction boundary mismatches the germline segment, possibly from a read error. The chain uses TRBV11-2 and TRBJ2-5; no clear D gene. From germline, CDR1 is SGHAT and CDR2 FQNNGV. The CDR3 has 15 amino acids. The CDR3: CASSLAARPQETQYF. For the CDR3, the DNA is TGTGCTAGCAGCTTAGCAGCGCGACCCCAAGAGACCCAGTACTTC.

This chain links TRBV7-6 with TRBJ2-3, with 8 bases aligning to TRBD2. Germline V gives CDR1 SGHVS, CDR2 FNYEAQ. CDR3 length: 14 amino acids. Here the CDR3 DNA reads TGTGCTAGTAGCGGGGCCCTAATCACAGATACGCAGTATTTT. Its translation is CASSGALITDTQYF.